This T cell receptor beta chain was captured in a study of blood T cell repertoires in COVID-19. Study-wide background: Samples came from the United States, Italy and Spain, spanning acute and convalescent COVID-19. T cells, B-cell-depleted T cells, or PBMCs provided the cDNA or gDNA that served as material.

Sequencing was performed with immunoSEQ multiplex PCR; in TCRdb, only in-frame clones are kept and a portion is missing. The sample holds more than 70,000 clones, 65% to 90% seen once. From germline, CDR1 is ENHRY and CDR2 SYGVKD. The CDR3 is made up of 15 amino acids. Trimming removed 3 bases from V and 8 bases from J; junction bases left unmatched: 6. The source of this sequence is a man between 60 and 70 years old with acute or convalescent COVID-19. Sample: peripheral blood. The chain employs TRBV10-3 and TRBJ1-4, with 10 nucleotides matching TRBD1. CDR3 amino acids: CAISEGDRGREKLFF. The CDR3 DNA follows: TGTGCCATCAGTGAAGGGGACAGGGGACGGGAAAAACTGTTTTTT.